This TCR beta chain was recovered during a study of cytomegalovirus exposure and HLA in healthy donors (dated by TCRdb to about 2017). Concerning the study at large: A later analysis indicated that the 110 or so validation repertoires were generated on the platform also employed for the approximately 690 repertoires of the first cohort. The study was designed to test whether signatures of past pathogen exposure could be identified by cataloging public T cell receptors. A separate validation cohort of roughly 120 different subjects was used in addition to the 666-subject first cohort. High-throughput TCR immunosequencing, statistical association of individual TCRs with disease status, and machine learning were combined to predict cytomegalovirus infection status. On the study overall, not on this receptor specifically: A few of the identified cytomegalovirus-associated TCR beta chains were confirmed in vitro to be specific for cytomegalovirus antigens. Cytomegalovirus status was reported to be diagnosed by the classifier with high specificity and sensitivity in both the original and validation cohorts. The study listed approximately 150 TCR beta chains as associated with cytomegalovirus. Most TCR sequences were observed very rarely across donors, whereas some public TCRs were present in many individuals. The authors suggested that the approach could potentially be extended to other disease states and immunological phenotypes. A later analysis lacked HLA typing for the validation cohort, so it scored co-occurrence in that cohort across all 120 repertoires. A later analysis found that TCRs clustered in the first cohort also tended to co-occur in the roughly 120 validation repertoires, with approximately 93% of cluster scores above 0.

The donors belonged to the validation cohort of about 120 subjects, which was separate from the roughly 700-subject first cohort. A word on this clone: The specificity of this receptor is unknown. One base away there is no much larger clone; base qualities are not given.

V is clipped by 3 bases and J by 3 bases, and the sequence between their germline boundaries is 15 bases long. The CDR3, cysteine through phenylalanine, is 17 amino acids long. Here the CDR3 DNA is all that survives: 51 bases in frame from base 1. From the germline V gene (reference sequence), CDR1 is LNHDA and CDR2 is SQIVND. Receptor libraries were prepared by the immunoSEQ multiplex PCR assay. Turning to the authors' computational methods: A statistical classification framework was developed to diagnose cytomegalovirus status using the catalog of TCR beta chain sequences. TCRdb limited this immuneACCESS table to in-frame rearrangements with V and J called. A share of clones is missing; checked studies link under half to unresolved V genes, and the rest is unexplained. D and trimming come from the DNA, and the V and J calls and clone size come from that table. The sample table shows fewer than 400,000 clones, and roughly 88% are seen once. Approximately 0.95% of the sample is held by the ten biggest clonotypes.

This clonotype originated in a man aged 30 to 45 in good health and CMV-seronegative. Sequencing was done on a sample of PBMCs. The chain joins TRBV19 to TRBJ1-6, with the D segment identity uncertain. The DNA sequence is as follows: TGTGCCAGTAGTATGGGCATCCCCGCGATCTATAATTCACCCCTCCACTTT. This codes for CASSMGIPAIYNSPLHF.